Below, 2 T cell receptor beta chains from the same sample are listed, as sequenced in a study of response to subunit inactivated influenza vaccine. Each CDR3 protein is one row after TCRdb ran MiXCR on the RT-PCR reads. The table has about 520,000 distinct CDR3 sequences, about a tenth seen once. The material was PBMCs from blood, obtained roughly 48 days after vaccination. The receptors derive from a man aged 45-65 years who received an inactivated influenza vaccine.

This clonotype has only a few counts. The chain links TRBV5-5 to TRBJ2-5, with a weak D call TRBD1 (5 bases). Between the trimmed V and J ends, which lost 6 bases and 5 bases, there was a span of 17 bases. In germline, CDR1 is SGHKS, CDR2 YYEKEE (reference sequence). The CDR3 length is 14 residues. The CDR3 here is CASTAVLGQETQYF. CDR3 DNA: TGTGCCAGCACCGCCGTCTTGGGGCAGGAGACCCAGTACTTC. The variable domain in full, with the rest retrieved from reference TRBV5-5 and TRBJ2-5, is DAGVTQSPTHLIKTRGQQVTLRCSPISGHKSVSWYQQVLGQGPQFIFQYYEKEERGRGNFPDRFSARQFPNYSSELNVNALLLGDSALYLCASTAVLGQETQYFGPGTRLLVL.

At least ten counts were recorded for this clonotype. The V call is TRBV5-1, the J call TRBJ2-2, with unresolved D. Deletions cut 4 bases from V and 2 bases from J, with 15 bases between. Germline CDR1 and CDR2: SGHRS and YFSETQ. The CDR3 length is 16 residues. This CDR3 reads CASSPAHLLNTGELFF. For the CDR3, the DNA is TGCGCCAGCAGCCCGGCTCACCTCTTAAACACCGGGGAGCTGTTTTTT.